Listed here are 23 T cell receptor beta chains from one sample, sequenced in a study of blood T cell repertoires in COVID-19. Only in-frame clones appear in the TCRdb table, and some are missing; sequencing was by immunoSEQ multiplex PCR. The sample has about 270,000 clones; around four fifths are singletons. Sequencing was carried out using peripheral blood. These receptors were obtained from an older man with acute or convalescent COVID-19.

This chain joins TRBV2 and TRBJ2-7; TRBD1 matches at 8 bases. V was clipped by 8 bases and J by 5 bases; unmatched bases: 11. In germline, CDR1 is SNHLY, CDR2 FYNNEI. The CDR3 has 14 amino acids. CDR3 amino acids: CASGSRGPTNEQYF. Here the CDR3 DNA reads TGTGCCAGCGGGAGCAGGGGGCCCACCAACGAGCAGTACTTC.

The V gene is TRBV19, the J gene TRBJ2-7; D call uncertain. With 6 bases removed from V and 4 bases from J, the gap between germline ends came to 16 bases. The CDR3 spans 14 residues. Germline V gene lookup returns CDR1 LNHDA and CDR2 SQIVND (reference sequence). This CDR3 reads CASSSPGNIYEQYF. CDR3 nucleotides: TGTGCCAGTAGCTCGCCAGGTAATATTTACGAGCAGTACTTC.

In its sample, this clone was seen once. The CDR3: CATEDRGSYNEQFF. The CDR3 coding sequence is TGTGCCACCGAGGACAGGGGGTCCTACAATGAGCAGTTCTTC. The chain combines TRBV24-1 with TRBJ2-1; 10 bases fit TRBD1. From germline, CDR1 is KGHDR and CDR2 SFDVKD. After removal of 9 bases from V and 1 base from J, the junction contained 2 bases not matched to a gene. The CDR3 totals 14 residues.

For the CDR3, the DNA is TGTGCCAGCAGCCAAGCAACAGGACCCTCTGGAAACACCATATATTTT. Translated, it gives CASSQATGPSGNTIYF. V usage is TRBV3-1 (or the pseudogene TRBV3-2) and J usage is TRBJ1-3; D is possibly TRBD1 (5 bases). CDR1 is LGHDT, CDR2 YNNKEL, per germline (reference sequence). V gave up 1 base and J gave up 0 bases, with 10 bases separating them. CDR3 size: 16 residues.

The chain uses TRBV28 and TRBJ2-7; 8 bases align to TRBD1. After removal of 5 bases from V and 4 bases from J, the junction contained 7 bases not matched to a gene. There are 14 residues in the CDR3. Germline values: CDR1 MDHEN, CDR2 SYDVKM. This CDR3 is CASSPPDREYEQYF. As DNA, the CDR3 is TGTGCCAGCAGTCCGCCGGACAGGGAGTACGAGCAGTACTTC.

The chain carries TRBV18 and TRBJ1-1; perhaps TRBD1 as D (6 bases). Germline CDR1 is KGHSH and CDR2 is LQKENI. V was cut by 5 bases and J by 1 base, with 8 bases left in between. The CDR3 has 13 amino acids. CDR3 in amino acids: CASSGQRNTEAFF. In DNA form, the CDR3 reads TGTGCCAGCTCAGGACAGAGGAACACTGAAGCTTTCTTT.

In DNA form, the CDR3 reads TGCAGTGCCGGGACAGGATACGAGCAGTACTTC. Translated, it gives CSAGTGYEQYF. The chain employs TRBV20-1 and TRBJ2-7; 8 bases match TRBD1. Germline V gene sequence: CDR1 DFQATT, CDR2 SNEGSKA (reference sequence). The CDR3 totals 11 residues. The J segment lost 4 bases and the V segment lost 6 bases, leaving 2 bases of the junction unmatched.

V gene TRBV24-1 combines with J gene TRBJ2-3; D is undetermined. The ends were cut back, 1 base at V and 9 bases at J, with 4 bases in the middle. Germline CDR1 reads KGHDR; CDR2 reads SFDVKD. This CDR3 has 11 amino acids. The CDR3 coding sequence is TGTGCCACCAGTGATTTTGAGACGCAGTATTTT. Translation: CATSDFETQYF.

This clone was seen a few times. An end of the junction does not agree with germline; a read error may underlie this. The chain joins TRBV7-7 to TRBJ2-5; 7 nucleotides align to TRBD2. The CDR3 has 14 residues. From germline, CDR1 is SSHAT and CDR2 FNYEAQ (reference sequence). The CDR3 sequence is CASSLAGLKETQYF. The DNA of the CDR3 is TGTGCTAGCAGCTTGGCGGGACTAAAAGAGACCCAGTACTTC.

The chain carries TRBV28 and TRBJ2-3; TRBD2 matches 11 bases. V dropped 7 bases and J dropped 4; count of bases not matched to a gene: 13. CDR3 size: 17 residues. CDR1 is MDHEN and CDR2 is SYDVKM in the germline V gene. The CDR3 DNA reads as TGTGCCAGCACCCTGGGGCTAGCGGGGGGTGAGGCAGATACGCAGTATTTT. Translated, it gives CASTLGLAGGEADTQYF. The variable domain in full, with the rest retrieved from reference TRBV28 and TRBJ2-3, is DVKVTQSSRYLVKRTGEKVFLECVQDMDHENMFWYRQDPGLGLRLIYFSYDVKMKEKGDIPEGYSVSREKKERFSLILESASTNQTSMYLCASTLGLAGGEADTQYFGPGTRLTVL.

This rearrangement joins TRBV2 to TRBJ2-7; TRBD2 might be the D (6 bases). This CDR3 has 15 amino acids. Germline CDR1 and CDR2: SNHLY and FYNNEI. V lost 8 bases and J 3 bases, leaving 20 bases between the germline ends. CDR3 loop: CASQKADGGNYEQYF. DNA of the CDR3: TGTGCCAGCCAAAAAGCGGATGGGGGGAACTACGAGCAGTACTTC.

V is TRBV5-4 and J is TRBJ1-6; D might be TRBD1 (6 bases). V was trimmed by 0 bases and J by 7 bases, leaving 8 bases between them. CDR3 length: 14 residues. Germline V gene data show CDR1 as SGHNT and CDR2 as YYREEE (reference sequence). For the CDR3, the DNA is TGTGCCAGCAGCTTGGTCCAGGGGAATTCACCCCTCCACTTT. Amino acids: CASSLVQGNSPLHF.

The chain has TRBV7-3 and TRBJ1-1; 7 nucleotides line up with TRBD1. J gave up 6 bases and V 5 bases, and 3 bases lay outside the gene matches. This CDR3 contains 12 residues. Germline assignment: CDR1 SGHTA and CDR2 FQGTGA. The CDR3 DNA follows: TGTGCCAGCAGCATGGGACAGTCTGAAGCTTTCTTT. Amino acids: CASSMGQSEAFF.

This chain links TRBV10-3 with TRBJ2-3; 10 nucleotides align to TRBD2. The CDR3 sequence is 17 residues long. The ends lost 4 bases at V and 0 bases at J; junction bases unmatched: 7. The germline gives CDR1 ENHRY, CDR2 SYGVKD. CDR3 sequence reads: CAISAVAGGTSTDTQYF. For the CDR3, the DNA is TGTGCCATCAGTGCTGTAGCGGGGGGAACTAGCACAGATACGCAGTATTTT.

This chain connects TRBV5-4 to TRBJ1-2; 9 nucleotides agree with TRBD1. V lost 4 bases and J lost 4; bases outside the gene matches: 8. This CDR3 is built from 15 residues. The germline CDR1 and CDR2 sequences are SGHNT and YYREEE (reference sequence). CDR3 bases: TGTGCCAGCAGCAAGGAGGACAGGGGCAGCTATGGCTACACCTTC. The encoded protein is CASSKEDRGSYGYTF.

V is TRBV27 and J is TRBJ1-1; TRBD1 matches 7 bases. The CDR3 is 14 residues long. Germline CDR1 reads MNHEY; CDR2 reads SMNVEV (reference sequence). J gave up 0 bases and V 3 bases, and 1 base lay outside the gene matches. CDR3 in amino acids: CASSFDRVNTEAFF. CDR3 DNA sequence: TGTGCCAGCAGTTTCGACAGGGTGAACACTGAAGCTTTCTTT.

This CDR3 reads CASSSGGQGNSPLHF. The DNA for the CDR3 is TGTGCCAGCAGTTCGGGGGGACAGGGAAATTCACCCCTCCACTTT. The chain links TRBV6-5 to TRBJ1-6; 9 bases line up with TRBD1. Germline V lookup: CDR1 MNHEY, CDR2 SVGAGI. CDR3 size: 15 residues. The junction had 5 bases not matched to a gene; V was cut back by 4 bases and J by 7 bases.

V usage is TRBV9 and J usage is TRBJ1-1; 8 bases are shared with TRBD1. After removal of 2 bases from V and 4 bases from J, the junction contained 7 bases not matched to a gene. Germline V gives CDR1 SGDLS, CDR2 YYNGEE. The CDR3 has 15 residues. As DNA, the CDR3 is TGTGCCAGCAGCGTGGGTCGGACAGGGAGCACTGAAGCTTTCTTT. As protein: CASSVGRTGSTEAFF. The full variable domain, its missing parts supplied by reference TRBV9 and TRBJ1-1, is DSGVTQTPKHLITATGQRVTLRCSPRSGDLSVYWYQQSLDQGLQFLIQYYNGEERAKGNILERFSAQQFPDLHSELNLSSLELGDSALYFCASSVGRTGSTEAFFGQGTRLTVV.

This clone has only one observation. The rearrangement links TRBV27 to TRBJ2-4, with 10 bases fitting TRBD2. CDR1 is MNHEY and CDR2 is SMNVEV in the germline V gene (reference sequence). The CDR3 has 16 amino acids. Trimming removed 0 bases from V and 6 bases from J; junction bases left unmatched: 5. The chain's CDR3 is CASSLSLAGGVNIQYF. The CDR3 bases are TGTGCCAGCAGTTTATCGTTAGCGGGGGGCGTAAACATTCAGTACTTC.

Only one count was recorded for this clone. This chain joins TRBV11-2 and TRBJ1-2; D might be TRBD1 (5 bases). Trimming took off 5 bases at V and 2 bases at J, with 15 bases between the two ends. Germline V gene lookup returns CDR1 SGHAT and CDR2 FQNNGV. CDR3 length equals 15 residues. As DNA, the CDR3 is TGTGCCAGCAGCCGAACCCAGGGTAGAAACTATGGCTACACCTTC. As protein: CASSRTQGRNYGYTF.

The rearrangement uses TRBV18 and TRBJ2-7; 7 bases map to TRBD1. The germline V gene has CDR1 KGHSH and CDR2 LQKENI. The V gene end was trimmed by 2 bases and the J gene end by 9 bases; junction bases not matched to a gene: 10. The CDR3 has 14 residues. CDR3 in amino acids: CASSPDRDQGWQYF. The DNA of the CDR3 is TGTGCCAGCTCACCAGACAGGGACCAGGGATGGCAGTACTTC.

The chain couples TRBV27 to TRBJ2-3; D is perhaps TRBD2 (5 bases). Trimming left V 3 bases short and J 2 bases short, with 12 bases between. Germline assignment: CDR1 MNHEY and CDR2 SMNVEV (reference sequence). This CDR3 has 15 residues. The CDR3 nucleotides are TGTGCCAGCAGTTTGCTGCGGGCCCACACAGATACGCAGTATTTT. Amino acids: CASSLLRAHTDTQYF.

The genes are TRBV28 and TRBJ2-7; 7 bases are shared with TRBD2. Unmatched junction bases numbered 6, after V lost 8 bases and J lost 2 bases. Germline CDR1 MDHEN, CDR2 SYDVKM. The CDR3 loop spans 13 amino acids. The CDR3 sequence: CASPGGPPYEQYF. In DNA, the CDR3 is TGTGCCAGCCCGGGGGGTCCCCCCTACGAGCAGTACTTC. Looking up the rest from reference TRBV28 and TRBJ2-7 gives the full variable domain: DVKVTQSSRYLVKRTGEKVFLECVQDMDHENMFWYRQDPGLGLRLIYFSYDVKMKEKGDIPEGYSVSREKKERFSLILESASTNQTSMYLCASPGGPPYEQYFGPGTRLTVT.